Listed below are T cell receptor beta chains from one sample, sequenced in a study of blood T cell repertoires in COVID-19. Data came from immunoSEQ multiplex PCR; TCRdb stores just in-frame clones and leaves some out. The repertoire holds about 300,000 clones, with approximately 89% as singletons. Sequencing input: peripheral blood. All receptors derive from a woman aged 25 to 39 who had recovered from COVID-19. Both conserved end residues are part of each CDR3. A D gene is named only where the DNA matches it firmly. Size is omitted from some rows. Given values are once, few, many or a class for expanded clones.

>TRBV6-5|TRBJ1-3|16|NA|TRBD1
CASSYPSDRAGNTIYF
TGTGCCAGCAGTTACCCTTCTGACAGGGCTGGAAACACCATATATTTT
>TRBV3-1/TRBV3-2|TRBJ1-2|16|NA|NA
CASSQDWSQGAYGYTF
TGTGCCAGCAGCCAAGACTGGAGCCAGGGTGCCTATGGCTACACCTTC
>TRBV2|TRBJ2-5|14|NA|TRBD1
CASIGTGGVETQYF
TGTGCCAGCATCGGGACAGGGGGCGTGGAGACCCAGTACTTC
>TRBV30|TRBJ1-1|14|NA|NA
CAWSADRVNTEAFF
TGTGCCTGGAGTGCGGACAGAGTGAACACTGAAGCTTTCTTT
>TRBV7-2|TRBJ2-1|16|once|TRBD2
CASSPLGGGSYNEQFF
TGTGCCAGCAGCCCCCTGGGCGGGGGTAGCTACAATGAGCAGTTCTTC
>TRBV7-2|TRBJ2-3|12|NA|NA
CASSLDTGKQYF
TGTGCCAGCAGCTTAGATACCGGGAAGCAGTATTTT
>TRBV20-1|TRBJ1-5|19|NA|NA
CSASMGQGREIYSNQPQHF
TGCAGTGCTAGTATGGGCCAGGGACGGGAGATCTATAGCAATCAGCCCCAGCATTTT
>TRBV5-4|TRBJ2-7|13|NA|TRBD1
CASSSGGIYEQYF
TGTGCCAGCAGCTCAGGGGGCATTTACGAGCAGTACTTC
>TRBV24-1|TRBJ2-5|15|NA|TRBD1
CATSDPQGAGETQYF
TGTGCCACCAGTGACCCCCAGGGGGCTGGAGAGACCCAGTACTTC
>TRBV28|TRBJ1-1|14|NA|NA
CASTGGGQGTEAFF
TGTGCCAGCACAGGCGGGGGGCAGGGCACTGAAGCTTTCTTT
>TRBV11-3|TRBJ2-3|17|NA|TRBD2
CASSLGSGGPSTDTQYF
TGTGCCAGCAGCTTAGGTAGCGGGGGCCCTAGCACAGATACGCAGTATTTT
>TRBV19|TRBJ1-2|16|NA|NA
CASSSWDFGLNYGYTF
TGTGCCAGTAGTTCTTGGGACTTCGGGTTAAACTATGGCTACACCTTC
>TRBV30|TRBJ1-5|13|NA|NA
CAWREDPNQPQHF
TGTGCCTGGAGGGAGGACCCGAATCAGCCCCAGCATTTT
>TRBV3-1/TRBV3-2|TRBJ1-6|15|NA|NA
CASSQVFQGNSPLHF
TGTGCCAGCAGCCAAGTCTTCCAGGGAAATTCACCCCTCCACTTT
>TRBV3-1/TRBV3-2|TRBJ2-5|17|NA|TRBD2
CASSQAGLAGGPETQYF
TGTGCCAGCAGCCAAGCGGGGCTAGCGGGGGGGCCGGAGACCCAGTACTTC
>TRBV11-2|TRBJ1-2|17|NA|NA
CASSLWAGRGRGYGYTF
TGTGCCAGCAGCTTATGGGCCGGCCGGGGTCGGGGCTATGGCTACACCTTC
>TRBV9|TRBJ2-7|15|NA|NA
CASSVGDSISYEQYF
TGTGCCAGCAGCGTAGGAGATAGCATCTCCTACGAGCAGTACTTC
>TRBV11-1|TRBJ2-1|14|NA|NA
CASSLAKGVHEQFF
TGTGCCAGCAGCTTAGCGAAGGGGGTCCATGAGCAGTTCTTC
>TRBV2|TRBJ1-1|14|once|NA
CASRPGLWDTEAFF
TGTGCCAGCAGGCCCGGGTTGTGGGACACTGAAGCTTTCTTT
>TRBV4-2|TRBJ2-7|18|once|TRBD2
CASSQDLAAGVILYEQYF
TGTGCCAGCAGCCAAGATCTTGCCGCGGGGGTTATTTTGTACGAGCAGTACTTC
>TRBV5-4|TRBJ2-1|18|NA|TRBD2
CASSLVIAGGLGLNEQFF
TGTGCCAGCAGCTTGGTGATAGCGGGGGGGCTAGGGTTGAATGAGCAGTTCTTC
>TRBV19|TRBJ1-1|13|NA|NA
CASRFNGQGEAFF
TGTGCCAGTAGATTTAATGGGCAGGGTGAAGCTTTCTTT
>TRBV21-1|TRBJ2-7|14|NA|NA
CASITEDRAHEQYF
TGTGCCAGCATCACCGAGGACAGGGCCCACGAGCAGTACTTC
>TRBV4-3|TRBJ2-7|16|NA|TRBD1
CASSQDFRQGNSEQYF
TGCGCCAGCAGCCAAGATTTTCGACAGGGAAACAGCGAGCAGTACTTC
>TRBV9|TRBJ1-2|14|NA|NA
CASTSFPGVYGYTF
TGTGCCAGCACCTCGTTTCCAGGGGTGTATGGCTACACCTTC
>TRBV3-1/TRBV3-2|TRBJ2-3|16|NA|TRBD2
CASSYASGGAVDTQYF
TGTGCCAGCAGCTACGCTAGCGGGGGGGCCGTAGATACGCAGTATTTT
>TRBV12-3/TRBV12-4|TRBJ1-2|13|NA|TRBD1
CASCTRTGYGYTF
TGTGCCAGCTGCACAAGGACAGGCTATGGCTACACCTTC
>TRBV7-2|TRBJ2-3|16|NA|NA
CASSLRGTGFTDTQYF
TGTGCCAGCAGCTTAAGAGGTACAGGGTTTACAGATACGCAGTATTTT
>TRBV6-2/TRBV6-3|TRBJ1-2|13|NA|NA
CASSADSGYGYTF
TGTGCCAGCAGTGCGGACAGTGGGTATGGCTACACCTTC
>TRBV5-6|TRBJ1-1|14|NA|TRBD1
CASRLGQGNTEAFF
TGTGCCAGCAGGTTGGGACAGGGGAACACTGAAGCTTTCTTT
>TRBV6-5|TRBJ2-5|13|NA|NA
CASSYLEGETQYF
TGTGCCAGCAGTTATCTAGAGGGAGAGACCCAGTACTTC
>TRBV5-5|TRBJ2-7|13|NA|NA
CASSLGGRYEQYF
TGTGCCAGCAGCTTGGGGGGGCGGTACGAGCAGTACTTC